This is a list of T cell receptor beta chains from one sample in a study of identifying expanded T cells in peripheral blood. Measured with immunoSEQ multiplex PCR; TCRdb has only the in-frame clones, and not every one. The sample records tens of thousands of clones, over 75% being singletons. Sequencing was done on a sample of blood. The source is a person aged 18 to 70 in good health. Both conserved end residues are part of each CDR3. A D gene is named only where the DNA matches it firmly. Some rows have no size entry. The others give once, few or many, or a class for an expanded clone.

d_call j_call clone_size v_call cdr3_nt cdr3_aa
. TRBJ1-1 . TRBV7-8 TGTGCCAGCAGCTTAGATACCCCAGGAACTGAAGCTTTCTTT CASSLDTPGTEAFF
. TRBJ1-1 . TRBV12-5 TGTGCTAGTGGCTCCGACAGTAAAGCTTTCTTT CASGSDSKAFF
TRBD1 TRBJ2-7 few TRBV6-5 TGTGCCAGCAGTTACCGGGACAGGGCCTACGAGCAGTACTTC CASSYRDRAYEQYF
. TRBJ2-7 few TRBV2 TGTGCCAGCAGTGAAAAACCCTGGGTTGAAGTCTACGAGCAGTACTTC CASSEKPWVEVYEQYF
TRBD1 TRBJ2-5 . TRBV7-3 TGTGCCAGCAGCCCGACAGGGGGCAGCGAGACCCAGTACTTC CASSPTGGSETQYF
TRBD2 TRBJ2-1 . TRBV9 TGTGCCAGCAGCGTCTTTCTTTCTAGCGGACGTAATGAGCAGTTCTTC CASSVFLSSGRNEQFF
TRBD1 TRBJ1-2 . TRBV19 TGTGCCAGTAGTGTCCAACAGGGGAACTATGGCTACACCTTC CASSVQQGNYGYTF
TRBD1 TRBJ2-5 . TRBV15 TGTGCCACCAGCAGGGACAGGGGGCGGGAGACCCAGTACTTC CATSRDRGRETQYF
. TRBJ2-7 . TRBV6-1 TGTGCCAGCAACCTAGCAATGGGCCCCTACGAGCAGTACTTC CASNLAMGPYEQYF
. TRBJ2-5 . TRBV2 TGTGCCACCACCCCCGGAGGAGAGACCCAGTACTTC CATTPGGETQYF
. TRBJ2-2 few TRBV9 TGTGCCAGCAGCGTAGGGGTTATGAACACCGGGGAGCTGTTTTTT CASSVGVMNTGELFF
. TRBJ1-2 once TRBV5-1 TGCGCCAGCAGCTCACGACCCGGGGCGGACTATGGCTACACCTTC CASSSRPGADYGYTF
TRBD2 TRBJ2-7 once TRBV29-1 TGCAGCGTTGCTAGCGGGGGGGCCGACTACGAGCAGTACTTC CSVASGGADYEQYF
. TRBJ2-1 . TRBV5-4 TGTGCCAGCAGCTTGGACCCAGGGGTTACTAATGAGCAGTTCTTC CASSLDPGVTNEQFF
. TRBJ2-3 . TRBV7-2 TGTGCCAGCAGCTCCGACCCAGGCACCCTAGAGTATTTT CASSSDPGTLEYF
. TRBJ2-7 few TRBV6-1 TGTGCCAGCAGTGATCGCGGACAGTGGGCCGAGCAGTACTTC CASSDRGQWAEQYF
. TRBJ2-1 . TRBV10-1 TGCGCCAGCAGAACTTCGGACAAAGAAGCATCCTGTGAGCAGTTCTTC CASRTSDKEASCEQFF
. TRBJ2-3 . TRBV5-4 TGTGCCAGCAGCTTGGTGGCAGGCCCCGATACGCAGTATTTT CASSLVAGPDTQYF
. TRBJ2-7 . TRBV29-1 TGCAGCGTGGGTATGGGGGGAGGATACGAGCAGTACTTC CSVGMGGGYEQYF
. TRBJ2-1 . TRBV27 TGTGCCAGCAGTTTAGTCGTAAGCTCCTACAATGAGCAGTTCTTC CASSLVVSSYNEQFF
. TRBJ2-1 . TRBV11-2 TGTGCCAGCAGCCCCAGGGAACTAGGAAAAGGGCAGTTCTTC CASSPRELGKGQFF
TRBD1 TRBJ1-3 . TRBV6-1 TGTGCCAGCAGTGAAATAGAGGGGGCGGATGGAAACACCATATATTTT CASSEIEGADGNTIYF
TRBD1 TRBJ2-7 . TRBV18 TGTGCCAGCTCACCCATCGGGACAGGAGCCTACGAGCAGTACTTC CASSPIGTGAYEQYF
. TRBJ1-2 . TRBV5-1 TGCGCCAGCAGCCCCGGGAACTATGGCTACACCTTC CASSPGNYGYTF
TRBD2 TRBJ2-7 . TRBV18 TGTGCCAGCTCACCGCGGGGGGGGGCTGAAGTCGAGCAGTACTTC CASSPRGGAEVEQYF
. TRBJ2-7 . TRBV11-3 TGTGCCAGCAGCTTAGTCCGGCCTTATCGGGAGCAGTACTTC CASSLVRPYREQYF
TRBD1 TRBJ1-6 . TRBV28 TGTGCCAGCAGCCGAAACCGGGACAGGGTGAAAAATTCACCCCTCCACTTT CASSRNRDRVKNSPLHF
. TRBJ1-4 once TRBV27 TGTGCCAGCGGCGCTAGAAATGAAAAACTGTTTTTT CASGARNEKLFF
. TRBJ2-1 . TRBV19 TGTGCCAGTAGTATCGGTCTAGTAGTCGATGAGCAGTTCTTC CASSIGLVVDEQFF
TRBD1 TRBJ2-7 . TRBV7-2 TGTGCCAGTGGGGCGACAGGGGGTCAAGAGCAGTACTTC CASGATGGQEQYF
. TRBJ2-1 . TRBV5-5 TGTGCCAGCAGCGATACAGAGGGGGTACCCTACAATGAGCAGTTCTTC CASSDTEGVPYNEQFF
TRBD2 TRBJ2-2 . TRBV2 TGTGCCAGCAGTGATTTCCCTGGTGGGACTAGCAGGAGAGGCGGGGAGCTGTTTTTT CASSDFPGGTSRRGGELFF
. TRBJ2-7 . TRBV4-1 TGCGCCAGCAGCCCGGACAACTACGAGCAGTACTTC CASSPDNYEQYF
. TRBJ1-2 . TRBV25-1 TGTGCCAGCAGTGAAGTGGGACATTTCTATGGCTACACCTTC CASSEVGHFYGYTF
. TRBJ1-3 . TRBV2 TGTGCCAGCTCCCCCTATTCCGGGGGATTCTCTGGAAACACCATATATTTT CASSPYSGGFSGNTIYF
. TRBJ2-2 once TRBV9 TGTGCCAGCAGCGCCGCAGAGGCAGGGATATTCATTGGGTCCACCGGGGAGCTGTTTTTT CASSAAEAGIFIGSTGELFF
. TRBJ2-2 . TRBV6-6 TGTGCCAGCAATCTCAGAGTGGGCGGGGAGCTGTTTTTT CASNLRVGGELFF
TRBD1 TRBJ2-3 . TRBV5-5 TGTGCCAGCAGCTTAGGGACAGTTAGCACAGATACGCAGTATTTT CASSLGTVSTDTQYF
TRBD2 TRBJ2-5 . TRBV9 TGTGCCAGCAGCGTGGGGGGGGTAGAAGAGACCCAGTACTTC CASSVGGVEETQYF
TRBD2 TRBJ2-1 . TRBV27 TGTGCCAGCAGCATGGGACTAGTCAAGGATGAGCAGTTCTTC CASSMGLVKDEQFF
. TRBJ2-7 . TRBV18 TGTGCCAGCTCACCACCGGCTGTGGTCGCGAAACAGTACTTC CASSPPAVVAKQYF